The present T cell receptor (beta chain) was sequenced within a study of molecular identifiers for immune sequencing clone quantification. Overall study results and limits: Identical TCR molecules sharing a barcode could underestimate highly expanded clone sizes. Reports indicate spiked Jurkat TCR RNA from one cell could be found among about 1 million naive cells.

Each library that profiled naive CD8 cells came from approximately 20,000 to 1,000,000 sorted cells with 10%, 30% or 50% RNA. Between the trimmed V and J ends, which lost 5 bases and 2 bases, there was a span of 16 bases. This CDR3 is built from 15 residues. In the case of this clonotype: Its antigen is as yet unknown.

Libraries of bulk TCR were made by previously described methods (with listed TCR primers). TCRdb independently ran MiXCR on the PCR reads; one entry per CDR3 protein. The data contain about 330,000 distinct CDR3 sequences, 24% of them singletons. The material sequenced was naive CD8+ T cells from blood, with Jurkat cell RNA spiked in. This sample's subset: FACS-sorted CD8+CD4-CCR7+CD45RA+ naive T cells. The V gene is TRBV12-3 or TRBV12-4, the J gene TRBJ2-7; D may be TRBD1 or TRBD2 (5 bases each). This sequence originates from a human donor in good health. Some libraries in this study had Jurkat cell RNA spiked in. This CDR3 is CASSTAGTAPYEQYF. For the CDR3, the DNA is TGTGCCAGCAGTACTGCTGGGACCGCACCCTACGAGCAGTACTTC.